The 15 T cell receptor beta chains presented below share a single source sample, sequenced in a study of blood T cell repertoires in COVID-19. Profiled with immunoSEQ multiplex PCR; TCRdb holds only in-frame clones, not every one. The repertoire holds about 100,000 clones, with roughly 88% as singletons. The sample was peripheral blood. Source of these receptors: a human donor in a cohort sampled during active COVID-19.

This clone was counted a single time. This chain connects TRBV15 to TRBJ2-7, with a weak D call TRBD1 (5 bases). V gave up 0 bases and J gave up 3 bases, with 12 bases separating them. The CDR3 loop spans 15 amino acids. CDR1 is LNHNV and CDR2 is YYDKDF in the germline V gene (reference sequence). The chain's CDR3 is CATSRERPQGYEQYF. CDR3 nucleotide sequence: TGTGCCACCAGCAGAGAACGACCGCAGGGCTACGAGCAGTACTTC.

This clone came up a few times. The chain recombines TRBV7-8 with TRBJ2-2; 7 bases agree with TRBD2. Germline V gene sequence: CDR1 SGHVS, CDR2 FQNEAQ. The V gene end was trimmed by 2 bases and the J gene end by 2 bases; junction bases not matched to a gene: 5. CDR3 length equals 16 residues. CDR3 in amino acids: CASSLNGGYNTGELFF. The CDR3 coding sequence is TGTGCCAGCAGCTTAAACGGGGGGTACAACACCGGGGAGCTGTTTTTT. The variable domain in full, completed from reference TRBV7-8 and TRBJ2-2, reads GAGVSQSPRYKVAKRGQDVALRCDPISGHVSLFWYQQALGQGPEFLTYFQNEAQLDKSGLPSDRFFAERPEGSVSTLKIQRTQQEDSAVYLCASSLNGGYNTGELFFGEGSRLTVL.

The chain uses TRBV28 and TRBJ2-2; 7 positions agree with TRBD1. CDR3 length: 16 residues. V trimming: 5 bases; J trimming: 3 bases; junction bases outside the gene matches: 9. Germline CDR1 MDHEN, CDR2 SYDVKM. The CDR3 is CASSAPGGSDTGELFF. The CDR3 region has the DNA TGTGCCAGCAGTGCTCCAGGGGGAAGCGACACCGGGGAGCTGTTTTTT. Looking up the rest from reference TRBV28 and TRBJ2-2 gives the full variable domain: DVKVTQSSRYLVKRTGEKVFLECVQDMDHENMFWYRQDPGLGLRLIYFSYDVKMKEKGDIPEGYSVSREKKERFSLILESASTNQTSMYLCASSAPGGSDTGELFFGEGSRLTVL.

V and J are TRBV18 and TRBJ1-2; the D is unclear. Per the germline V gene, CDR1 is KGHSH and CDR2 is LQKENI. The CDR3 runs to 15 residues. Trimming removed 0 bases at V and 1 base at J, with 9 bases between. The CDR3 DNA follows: TGTGCCAGCTCACCACCCGCCCGGGGTAACTATGGCTACACCTTC. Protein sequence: CASSPPARGNYGYTF. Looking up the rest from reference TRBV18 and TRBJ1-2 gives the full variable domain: NAGVMQNPRHLVRRRGQEARLRCSPMKGHSHVYWYRQLPEEGLKFMVYLQKENIIDESGMPKERFSAEFPKEGPSILRIQQVVRGDSAAYFCASSPPARGNYGYTFGSGTRLTVV.

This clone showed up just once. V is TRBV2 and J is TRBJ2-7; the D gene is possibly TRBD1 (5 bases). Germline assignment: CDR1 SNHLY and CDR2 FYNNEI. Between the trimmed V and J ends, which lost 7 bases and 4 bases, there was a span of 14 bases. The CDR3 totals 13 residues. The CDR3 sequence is CASNLGRGYEQYF. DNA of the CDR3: TGTGCCAGCAACTTGGGGCGCGGATACGAGCAGTACTTC.

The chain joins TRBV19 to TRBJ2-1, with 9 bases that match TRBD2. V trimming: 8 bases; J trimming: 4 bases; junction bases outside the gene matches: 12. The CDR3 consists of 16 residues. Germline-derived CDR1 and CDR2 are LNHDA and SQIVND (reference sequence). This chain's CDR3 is CASPPGVSGRYNEQFF. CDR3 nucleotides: TGTGCCAGTCCCCCGGGGGTCAGCGGGAGGTACAATGAGCAGTTCTTC.

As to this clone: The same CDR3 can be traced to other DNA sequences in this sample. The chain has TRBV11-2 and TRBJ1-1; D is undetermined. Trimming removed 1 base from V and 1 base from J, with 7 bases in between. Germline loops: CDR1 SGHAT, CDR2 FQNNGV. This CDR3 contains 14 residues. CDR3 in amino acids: CASSLGAGNTEAFF. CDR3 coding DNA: TGTGCCAGCAGCTTAGGGGCGGGGAACACTGAAGCTTTCTTT.

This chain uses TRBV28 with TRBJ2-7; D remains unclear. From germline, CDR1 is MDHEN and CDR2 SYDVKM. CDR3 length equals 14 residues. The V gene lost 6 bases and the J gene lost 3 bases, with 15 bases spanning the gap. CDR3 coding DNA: TGTGCCAGCAGAATGACATTTACGAACTACGAGCAGTACTTC. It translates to CASRMTFTNYEQYF.

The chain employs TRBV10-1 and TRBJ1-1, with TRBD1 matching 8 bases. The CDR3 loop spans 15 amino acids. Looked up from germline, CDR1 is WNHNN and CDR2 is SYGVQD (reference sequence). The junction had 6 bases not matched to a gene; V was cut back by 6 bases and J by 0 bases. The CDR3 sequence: CASRDGQGLNTEAFF. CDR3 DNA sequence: TGCGCCAGCAGGGACGGACAGGGCTTGAACACTGAAGCTTTCTTT.

In DNA form, the CDR3 reads TGTGCCAGCCAGGGTCCCCGTTATGGCTACACCTTC. Translation: CASQGPRYGYTF. The gene calls are TRBV28 and TRBJ1-2; D possibly corresponds to TRBD1 (5 bases). The V gene's germline CDR1 is MDHEN and CDR2 SYDVKM. This CDR3 region has 12 residues. V lost 8 bases and J lost 5, with 12 bases in between.

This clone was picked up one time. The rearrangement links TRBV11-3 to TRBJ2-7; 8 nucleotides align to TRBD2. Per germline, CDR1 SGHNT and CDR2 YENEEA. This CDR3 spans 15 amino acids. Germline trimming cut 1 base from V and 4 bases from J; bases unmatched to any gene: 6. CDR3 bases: TGTGCCAGCAGCTTAGGAGGGAGCGGGAGTTACGAGCAGTACTTC. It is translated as CASSLGGSGSYEQYF.

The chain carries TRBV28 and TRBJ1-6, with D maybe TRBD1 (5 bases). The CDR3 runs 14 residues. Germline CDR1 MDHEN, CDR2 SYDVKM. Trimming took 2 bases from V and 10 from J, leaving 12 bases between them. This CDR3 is CASSLIEGRSPLHF. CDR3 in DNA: TGTGCCAGCAGTTTAATTGAGGGGAGGTCACCCCTCCACTTT.

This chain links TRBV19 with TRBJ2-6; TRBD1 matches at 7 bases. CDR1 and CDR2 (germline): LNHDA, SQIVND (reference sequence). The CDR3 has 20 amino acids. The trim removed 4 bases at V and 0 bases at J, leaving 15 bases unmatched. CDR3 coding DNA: TGTGCCAGTAGTACCAGGGGGTCCAGGGGCCTCAACTCTGGGGCCAACGTCCTGACTTTC. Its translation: CASSTRGSRGLNSGANVLTF.

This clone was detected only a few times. This CDR3 reads CASSFTGLERSYNEQFF. DNA of the CDR3: TGTGCCAGCAGCTTTACGGGACTAGAAAGGTCCTACAATGAGCAGTTCTTC. The rearrangement links TRBV7-9 to TRBJ2-1, with TRBD2 matching over 8 bases. This CDR3 has 17 residues. After removal of 3 bases from V and 1 base from J, the junction contained 8 bases not matched to a gene. Germline-derived CDR1 and CDR2 are SEHNR and FQNEAQ (reference sequence).

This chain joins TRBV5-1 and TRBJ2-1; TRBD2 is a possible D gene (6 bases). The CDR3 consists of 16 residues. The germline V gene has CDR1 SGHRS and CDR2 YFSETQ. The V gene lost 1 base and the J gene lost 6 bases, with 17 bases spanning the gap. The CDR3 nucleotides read TGCGCCAGCAGCTTGCACGCTAGCGCCATGGGCAATGAGCAGTTCTTC. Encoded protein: CASSLHASAMGNEQFF. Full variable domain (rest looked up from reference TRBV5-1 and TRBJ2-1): KAGVTQTPRYLIKTRGQQVTLSCSPISGHRSVSWYQQTPGQGLQFLFEYFSETQRNKGNFPGRFSGRQFSNSRSEMNVSTLELGDSALYLCASSLHASAMGNEQFFGPGTRLTVL.